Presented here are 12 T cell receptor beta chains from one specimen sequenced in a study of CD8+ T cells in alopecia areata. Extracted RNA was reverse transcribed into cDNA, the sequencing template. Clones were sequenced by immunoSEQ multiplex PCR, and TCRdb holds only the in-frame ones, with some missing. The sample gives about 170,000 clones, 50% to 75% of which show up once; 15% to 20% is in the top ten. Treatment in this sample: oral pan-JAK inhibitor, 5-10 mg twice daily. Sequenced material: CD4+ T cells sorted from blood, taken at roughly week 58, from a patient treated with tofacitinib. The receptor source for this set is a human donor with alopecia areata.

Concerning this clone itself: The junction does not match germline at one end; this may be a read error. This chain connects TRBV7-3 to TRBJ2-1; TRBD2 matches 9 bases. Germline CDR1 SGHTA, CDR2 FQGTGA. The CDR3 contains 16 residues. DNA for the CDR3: TGTGCCAGCAGCTTACGCGGGGGGGCCTCCCACAATGAGCAGTTCTTC. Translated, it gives CASSLRGGASHNEQFF.

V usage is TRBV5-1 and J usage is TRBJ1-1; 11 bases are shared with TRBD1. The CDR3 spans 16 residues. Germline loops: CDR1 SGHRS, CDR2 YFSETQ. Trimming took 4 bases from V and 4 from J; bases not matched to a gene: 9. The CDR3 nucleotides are TGCGCCAGCAGCCCTGGACAGGGGGCGCGAGGCACTGAAGCTTTCTTT. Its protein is CASSPGQGARGTEAFF.

The CDR3 DNA reads as TGTGCCAGCAGTAGGCGCCGACTACCCCAAGAGACCCAGTACTTC. Translation gives CASSRRRLPQETQYF. The V gene is TRBV27, the J gene TRBJ2-5; possible D gene TRBD2, 5 bases. Trimming cost V 5 bases and J 1 base, with 14 bases left between them. In germline, CDR1 is MNHEY, CDR2 SMNVEV (reference sequence). This CDR3 has 15 amino acids.

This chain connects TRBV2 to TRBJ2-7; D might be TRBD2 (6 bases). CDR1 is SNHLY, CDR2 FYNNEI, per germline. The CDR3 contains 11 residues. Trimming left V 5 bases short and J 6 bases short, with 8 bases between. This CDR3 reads CASSLGGEQYF. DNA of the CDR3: TGTGCCAGCAGTTTGGGGGGCGAGCAGTACTTC.

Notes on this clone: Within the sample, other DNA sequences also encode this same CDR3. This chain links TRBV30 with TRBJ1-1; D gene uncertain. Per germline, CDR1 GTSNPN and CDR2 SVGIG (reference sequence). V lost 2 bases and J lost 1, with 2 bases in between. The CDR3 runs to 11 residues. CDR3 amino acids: CAWSRNTEAFF. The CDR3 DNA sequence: TGTGCCTGGAGTCGGAACACTGAAGCTTTCTTT.

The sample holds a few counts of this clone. CDR3 nucleotide sequence: TGTGCCACCAGCAGAAACACAGGGAGCAATCAGCCCCAGCATTTT. Protein: CATSRNTGSNQPQHF. The J gene is TRBJ1-5, the V gene TRBV15, with D maybe TRBD1 (6 bases). The CDR3 totals 15 residues. The V end lost 2 bases, the J end lost 1 base, and 9 bases lay between the germline ends. The germline gives CDR1 LNHNV, CDR2 YYDKDF (reference sequence).

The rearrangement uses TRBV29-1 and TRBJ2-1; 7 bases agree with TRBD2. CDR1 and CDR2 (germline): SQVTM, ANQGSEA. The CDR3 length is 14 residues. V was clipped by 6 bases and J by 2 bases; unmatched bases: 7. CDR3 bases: TGCAGCGTCGGGGGGACGTTTACCTACAATGAGCAGTTCTTC. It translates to CSVGGTFTYNEQFF.

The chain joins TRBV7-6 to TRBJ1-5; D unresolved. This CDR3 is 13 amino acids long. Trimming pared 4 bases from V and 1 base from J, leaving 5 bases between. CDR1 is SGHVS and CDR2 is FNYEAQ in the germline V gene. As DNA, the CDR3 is TGTGCCAGCAGCTCTCAGAGCAATCAGCCCCAGCATTTT. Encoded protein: CASSSQSNQPQHF.

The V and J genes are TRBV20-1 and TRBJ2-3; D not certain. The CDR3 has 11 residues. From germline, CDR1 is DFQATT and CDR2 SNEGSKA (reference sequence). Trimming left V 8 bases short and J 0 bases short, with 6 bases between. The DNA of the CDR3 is TGCAGTCGTGGGAGCACAGATACGCAGTATTTT. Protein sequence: CSRGSTDTQYF.

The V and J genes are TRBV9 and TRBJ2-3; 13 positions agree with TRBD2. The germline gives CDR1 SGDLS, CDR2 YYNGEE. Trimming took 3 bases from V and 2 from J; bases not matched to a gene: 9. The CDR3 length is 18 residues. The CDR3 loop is CASSAGLAGPTPTDTQYF. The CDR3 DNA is TGTGCCAGCAGCGCGGGACTAGCGGGACCAACCCCCACAGATACGCAGTATTTT.

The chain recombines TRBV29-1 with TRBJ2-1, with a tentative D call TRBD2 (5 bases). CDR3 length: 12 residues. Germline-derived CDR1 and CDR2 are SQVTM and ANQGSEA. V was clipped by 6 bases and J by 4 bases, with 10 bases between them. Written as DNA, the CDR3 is TGCAGCGTAGCAAGAGGGTACAATGAGCAGTTCTTC. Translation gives CSVARGYNEQFF.

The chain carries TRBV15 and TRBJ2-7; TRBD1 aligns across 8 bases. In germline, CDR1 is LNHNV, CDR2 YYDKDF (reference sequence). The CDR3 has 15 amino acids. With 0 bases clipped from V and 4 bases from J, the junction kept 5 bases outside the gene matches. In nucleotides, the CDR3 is TGTGCCACCAGCAGAGAACAGGGGGAGAGGTACGAGCAGTACTTC. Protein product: CATSREQGERYEQYF.